The 7 T cell receptor beta chains reported below all come from one sample, sequenced in a study of T cell responses to AZD1222 COVID-19 vaccine. The table came from immunoSEQ multiplex PCR; TCRdb's copy has only in-frame clones and leaves some out. The sample carries more than 140,000 clones, 88% recorded once. Sample: peripheral blood, taken on day 0 of AZD1222 vaccination. All receptors derive from an adult in good health.

The chain is built from TRBV2 and TRBJ2-7; D might be TRBD1 or TRBD2, each matching 5 bases. This CDR3 is 17 amino acids long. Germline V CDR1 and CDR2: SNHLY, FYNNEI. V was shortened by 2 bases and J by 5 bases, with 22 bases between the two germline ends. CDR3 loop: CASSEWWPGTVGNEQYF. The CDR3 DNA is TGTGCCAGCAGTGAATGGTGGCCCGGGACCGTCGGAAACGAGCAGTACTTC.

This clone was observed once. V is TRBV6-1 and J is TRBJ2-3; the D gene is possibly TRBD2 (6 bases). The CDR3 sequence is 15 residues long. Per germline, CDR1 MNHNS and CDR2 SASEGT. V gave up 3 bases and J gave up 6 bases, with 16 bases separating them. In DNA form, the CDR3 reads TGTGCCAGCAGTGATGGGTCGGGAGTAGCGGATACGCAGTATTTT. Protein sequence: CASSDGSGVADTQYF.

The J gene is TRBJ1-1, the V gene TRBV7-2; 7 positions match TRBD1. The CDR3 runs to 15 residues. V lost 5 bases, J lost 4 bases, and 10 bases stayed unmatched. CDR1 is SGHTA and CDR2 is FQGNSA in the germline V gene. CDR3 in DNA: TGTGCCAGCAGCCAAAGGAGGGGGCAAATCACTGAAGCTTTCTTT. Its protein is CASSQRRGQITEAFF.

This sequence joins TRBV6-5 and TRBJ1-6, with a tentative D call TRBD1 (5 bases). The V gene's germline CDR1 is MNHEY and CDR2 SVGAGI. Trimming cost V 7 bases and J 6 bases, with 13 bases left between them. CDR3 length: 14 residues. The DNA for the CDR3 is TGTGCCAGCAAAAACGGGGGTCCTAATTCACCCCTCCACTTT. This translates into CASKNGGPNSPLHF.

The chain has TRBV5-1 and TRBJ2-3; the D gene is possibly TRBD2 (6 bases). This CDR3 contains 15 residues. Trimming cost V 2 bases and J 4 bases, with 14 bases left between them. CDR1 SGHRS and CDR2 YFSETQ come from the germline V gene. CDR3 coding DNA: TGCGCCAGCAGCTTCCGCGGGACTTACTCAGATACGCAGTATTTT. Translated, it gives CASSFRGTYSDTQYF.

The CDR3 protein is CASSIQRGNTIYF. The CDR3 nucleotides are TGTGCCAGTAGTATACAACGGGGAAACACCATATATTTT. V usage is TRBV19 and J usage is TRBJ1-3; D gene unclear. Looked up from germline, CDR1 is LNHDA and CDR2 is SQIVND (reference sequence). Deletions cut 2 bases from V and 4 bases from J, with 6 bases between. The CDR3 runs to 13 residues.

V gene TRBV5-1 combines with J gene TRBJ1-5; D is possibly TRBD1 (6 bases). Trimming took 5 bases from V and 0 from J, leaving 15 bases between them. CDR3 length: 16 amino acids. Germline V lookup: CDR1 SGHRS, CDR2 YFSETQ. The CDR3 sequence is CASSPGGTTSNQPQHF. Here the CDR3 DNA reads TGCGCCAGCAGTCCCGGGGGGACAACTAGCAATCAGCCCCAGCATTTT.